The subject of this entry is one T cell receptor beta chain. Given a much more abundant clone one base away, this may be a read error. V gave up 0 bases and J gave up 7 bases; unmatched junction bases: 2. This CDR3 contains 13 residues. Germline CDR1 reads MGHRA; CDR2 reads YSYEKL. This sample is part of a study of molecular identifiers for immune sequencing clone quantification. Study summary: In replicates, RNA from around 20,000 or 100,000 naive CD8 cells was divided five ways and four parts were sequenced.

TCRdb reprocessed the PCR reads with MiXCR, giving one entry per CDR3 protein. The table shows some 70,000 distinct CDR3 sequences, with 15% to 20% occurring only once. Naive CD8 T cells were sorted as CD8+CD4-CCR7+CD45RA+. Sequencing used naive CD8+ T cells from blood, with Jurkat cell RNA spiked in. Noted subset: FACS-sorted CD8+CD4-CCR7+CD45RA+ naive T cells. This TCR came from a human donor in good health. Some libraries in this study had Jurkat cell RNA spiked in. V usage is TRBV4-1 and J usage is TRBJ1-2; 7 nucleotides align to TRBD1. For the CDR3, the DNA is TGCGCCAGCAGCCAAGAAGGGGGCTGTGGCTACACCTTC. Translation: CASSQEGGCGYTF.